This record covers a single T cell receptor (beta chain). These data originate in a study of CD8 T cells in Susac syndrome. Relapsing-remitting disease, either stable or active, was present in the treatment-naive patients who were the multiple sclerosis controls. Negative isolation yielded CD4+ and CD8+ T cells, and FACS enriched TEMRA cells. With random hexamers, 0.5 to 1 ug RNA was reverse transcribed. TCRdb reprocessed the immunoSEQ multiplex PCR reads via MiXCR and lists one record per CDR3 protein. The sample has 95,000 to 150,000 distinct CDR3 sequences; 80% to 95% are singletons. Trimming pared 10 bases from V and 5 bases from J, leaving 10 bases between. The CDR3 has 11 residues. Germline V gene data show CDR1 as KGHDR and CDR2 as SFDVKD.

The V gene is TRBV24-1, the J gene TRBJ1-1; D possibly corresponds to TRBD1 (6 bases). The specimen sequenced was CD8+ T cells from PBMCs. The sequence was collected from a human donor with multiple sclerosis. CDR3 coding DNA: TGTGCCACAAAACAGGGAACTGAAGCTTTCTTT. Its translation: CATKQGTEAFF.